This T cell receptor (beta chain) was recovered during a study of T cell responses to AZD1222 COVID-19 vaccine. Study-wide findings and caveats: Baseline seropositivity characterized only six AZD1222 recipients. The sample set comprised mostly white British donors with more females, and clonal diversity was possibly underestimated.

Sequencing used immunoSEQ multiplex PCR; TCRdb keeps in-frame clones, though not all of them. The sample has about 76,000 clones; roughly 80% are singletons. With respect to this clone: Its antigen is not identified.

Germline CDR1 reads MGHRA; CDR2 reads YSYEKL. Trimming cost V 6 bases and J 0 bases, with 14 bases left between them. The CDR3 runs 15 residues. The TCR sequence derives from an adult who received the MenACWY meningococcal vaccine as a control. The sample in question was peripheral blood, obtained 28 days after the second dose of the MenACWY control vaccine. This sequence joins TRBV4-1 and TRBJ1-1, with no clear D. The CDR3 DNA is TGCGCCAGCAGGACGACTTTTCAGGTGAACACTGAAGCTTTCTTT. Translated, it gives CASRTTFQVNTEAFF.